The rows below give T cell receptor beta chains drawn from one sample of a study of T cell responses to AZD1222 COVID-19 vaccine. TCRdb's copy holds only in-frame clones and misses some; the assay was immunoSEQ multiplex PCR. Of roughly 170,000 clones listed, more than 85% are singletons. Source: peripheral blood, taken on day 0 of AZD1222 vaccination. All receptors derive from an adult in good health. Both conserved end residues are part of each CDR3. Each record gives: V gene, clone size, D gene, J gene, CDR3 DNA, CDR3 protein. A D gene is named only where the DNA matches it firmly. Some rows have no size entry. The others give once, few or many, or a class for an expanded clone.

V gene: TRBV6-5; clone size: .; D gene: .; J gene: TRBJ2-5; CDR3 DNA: TGTGCCAGCAGAAGGACAACACAAGAGACCCAGTACTTC; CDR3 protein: CASRRTTQETQYF
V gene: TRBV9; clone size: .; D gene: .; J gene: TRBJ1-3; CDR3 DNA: TGTGCCAGCAGCGTAGCGTCAGGGATCGGGAACACCATATATTTT; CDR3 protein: CASSVASGIGNTIYF
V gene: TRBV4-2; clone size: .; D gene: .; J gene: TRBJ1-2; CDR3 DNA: TGTGCCAGCAGCCGAAAAGTGACAGGCGATAACTATGGCTACACCTTC; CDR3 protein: CASSRKVTGDNYGYTF
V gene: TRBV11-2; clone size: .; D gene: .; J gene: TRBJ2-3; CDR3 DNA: TGTGCCAGCAGCCCAGGGGCAGATACGCAGTATTTT; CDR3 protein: CASSPGADTQYF
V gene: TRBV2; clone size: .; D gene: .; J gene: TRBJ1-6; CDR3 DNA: TGTGCCAGCAAATATACCAGGGAAGTTTCACCCCTCCACTTT; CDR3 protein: CASKYTREVSPLHF
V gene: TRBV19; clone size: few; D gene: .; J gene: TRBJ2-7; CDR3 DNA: TGTGCCAGTAGTATAGGAGCGCCCTACGAGCAGTACTTC; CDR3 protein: CASSIGAPYEQYF
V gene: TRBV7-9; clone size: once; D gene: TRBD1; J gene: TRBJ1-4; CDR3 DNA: TGTGCCAGCAGCTTAGTGGACAGGGATGAAAAACTGTTTTTT; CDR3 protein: CASSLVDRDEKLFF
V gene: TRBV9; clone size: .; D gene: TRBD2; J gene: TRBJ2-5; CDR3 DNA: TGTGCCAGCAGCCCCACCGGACTAGCGGGGGGCCATGCTCTCCAGTACTTC; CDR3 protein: CASSPTGLAGGHALQYF
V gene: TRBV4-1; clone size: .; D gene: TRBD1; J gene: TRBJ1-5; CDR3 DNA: TGCGCCAGCAGCCATCAGGACAGGGTTTCAAATCAGCCCCAGCATTTT; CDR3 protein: CASSHQDRVSNQPQHF
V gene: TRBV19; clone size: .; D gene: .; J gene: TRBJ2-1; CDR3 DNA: TGTGCCTCTGCTAGAGGACAGCCTTACAATGAGCAGTTCTTC; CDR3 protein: CASARGQPYNEQFF
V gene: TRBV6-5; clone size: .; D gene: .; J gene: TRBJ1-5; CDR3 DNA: TGTGCCACCGACGCCAATCAGCCCCAGCATTTT; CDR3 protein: CATDANQPQHF
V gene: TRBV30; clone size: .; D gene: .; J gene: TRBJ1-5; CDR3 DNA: TGTGCCTGGAGCGCGGAAGGACAGTATAATCAGCCCCAGCATTTT; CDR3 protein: CAWSAEGQYNQPQHF
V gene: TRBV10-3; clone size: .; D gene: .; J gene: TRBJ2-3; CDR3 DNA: TGTGCCATCAGTGACCGGCTAGCGACAGATACGCAGTATTTT; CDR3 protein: CAISDRLATDTQYF
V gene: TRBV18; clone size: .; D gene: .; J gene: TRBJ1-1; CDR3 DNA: TGTGCCAGCTCACTAGACAGAATGAACACTGAAGCTTTCTTT; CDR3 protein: CASSLDRMNTEAFF
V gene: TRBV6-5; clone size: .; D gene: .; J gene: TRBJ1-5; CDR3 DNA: TGTGCCAGCTGCGGACACTATAGCAATCAGCCCCAGCATTTT; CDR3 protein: CASCGHYSNQPQHF
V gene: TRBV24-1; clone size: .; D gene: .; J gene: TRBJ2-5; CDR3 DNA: TGTGCCACCAGTGAGCTACAAGAGACCCAGTACTTC; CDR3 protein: CATSELQETQYF
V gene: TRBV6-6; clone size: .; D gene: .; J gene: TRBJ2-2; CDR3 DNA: TGTGCCAGCAAGCTTATAGGGGGAACGAACACCGGGGAGCTGTTTTTT; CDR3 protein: CASKLIGGTNTGELFF
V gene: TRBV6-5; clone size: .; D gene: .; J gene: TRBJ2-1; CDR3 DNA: TGTGCCAGCAGTTACTCGTCGGGGGAGAAGCGGGATGAGCAGTTCTTC; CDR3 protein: CASSYSSGEKRDEQFF
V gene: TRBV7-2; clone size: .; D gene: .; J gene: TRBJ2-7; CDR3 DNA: TGTGCCAGCAGCCGCAGATCGGGGGACGAGCAGTACTTC; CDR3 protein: CASSRRSGDEQYF
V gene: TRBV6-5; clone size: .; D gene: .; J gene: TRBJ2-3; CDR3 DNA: TGTGCCAGCAGTAGGTCAGGGGTACTCACAGATACGCAGTATTTT; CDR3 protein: CASSRSGVLTDTQYF
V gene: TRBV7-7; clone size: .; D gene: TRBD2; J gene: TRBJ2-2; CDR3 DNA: TGTGCCAGCAGCCCACAAATGGGGGGGATCGGGGAGCTGTTTTTT; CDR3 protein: CASSPQMGGIGELFF
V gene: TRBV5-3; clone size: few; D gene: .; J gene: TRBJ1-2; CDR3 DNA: TGTGCCAGGACCGTGTGGGGGGCGACTGGCTACACCTTC; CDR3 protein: CARTVWGATGYTF
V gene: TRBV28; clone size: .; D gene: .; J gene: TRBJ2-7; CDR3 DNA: TGTGCCAGCAGTAATGCCGGACGGACCTACGAGCAGTACTTC; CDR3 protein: CASSNAGRTYEQYF
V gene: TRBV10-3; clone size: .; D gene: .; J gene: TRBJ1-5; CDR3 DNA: TGTGCCATCAGTTCAGGGAAAAGTCAGCCCCAGCATTTT; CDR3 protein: CAISSGKSQPQHF